Given below is one T cell receptor beta chain in context. Sequencing used immunoSEQ multiplex PCR; TCRdb keeps in-frame clones, though not all of them. The sample lists about 25,000 clones; around 84% were seen once. This sample was taken from a study of T cell changes during pregnancy in multiple sclerosis. V was pared by 4 bases and J by 0 bases, with 4 bases between. This CDR3 contains 12 residues. The germline CDR1 and CDR2 sequences are SQVTM and ANQGSEA. The specimen was CD4+ T cells from peripheral blood mononuclear cells, collected in the second trimester of pregnancy. The source is a female donor in good health, enrolled as a control in a pregnancy study. V is TRBV29-1 and J is TRBJ1-3; D is unresolved. This CDR3 reads CSVGSSGNTIYF. CDR3 in DNA: TGCAGCGTTGGGAGCTCTGGAAACACCATATATTTT. The full variable domain, rest sourced from reference TRBV29-1 and TRBJ1-3, is SAVISQKPSRDICQRGTSLTIQCQVDSQVTMMFWYRQQPGQSLTLIATANQGSEATYESGFVIDKFPISRPNLTFSTLTVSNMSPEDSSIYLCSVGSSGNTIYFGEGSWLTVV.